One sample yielded the 6 T cell receptor beta chains listed below, sequenced in a study of blood T cell repertoires in COVID-19. Clones were sequenced by immunoSEQ multiplex PCR, and TCRdb holds only the in-frame ones, with some missing. The table shows 300,000 to 350,000 clones, with 75% to 95% occurring only once. Specimen: peripheral blood. These receptors were collected from a woman aged 25-40 years with COVID-19, enrolled during active disease.

This sequence joins TRBV5-1 and TRBJ2-7, with TRBD1 identical over 11 bases. V lost 3 bases and J lost 3; bases outside the gene matches: 5. Germline V gene sequence: CDR1 SGHRS, CDR2 YFSETQ. The CDR3 loop spans 15 amino acids. CDR3 nucleotides: TGCGCCAGCAGCTCCCCGGGACAGGGGGACTACGAGCAGTACTTC. Its protein is CASSSPGQGDYEQYF.

The rearrangement uses TRBV30 and TRBJ2-1; TRBD2 aligns across 10 bases. This CDR3 comprises 18 residues. The trim removed 3 bases at V and 8 bases at J, leaving 19 bases unmatched. Looked up from germline, CDR1 is GTSNPN and CDR2 is SVGIG (reference sequence). The CDR3 region is CAWSPRWSGRVEVDEQFF. The DNA for the CDR3 is TGTGCCTGGAGCCCGAGGTGGAGCGGGAGGGTTGAGGTGGATGAGCAGTTCTTC.

V gene TRBV27 combines with J gene TRBJ1-2, with D unresolved. V lost 4 bases and J lost 0, with 9 bases in between. The CDR3 extends over 14 amino acids. Germline V lookup: CDR1 MNHEY, CDR2 SMNVEV (reference sequence). The CDR3: CASSSKTSNYGYTF. The CDR3 DNA reads TGTGCCAGCAGTTCTAAGACATCTAACTATGGCTACACCTTC.

This clone was seen a single time. The genes are TRBV7-9 and TRBJ2-7, with 7 positions matching TRBD2. Unmatched junction bases numbered 11, after V lost 5 bases and J lost 1 base. The germline V gene encodes CDR1 SEHNR and CDR2 FQNEAQ (reference sequence). The CDR3 consists of 16 residues. The CDR3 sequence: CASSPELRERSYEQYF. In nucleotides, the CDR3 is TGTGCCAGCAGCCCAGAGCTGCGGGAGAGATCCTACGAGCAGTACTTC.

J is TRBJ2-5 and V is TRBV12-5; TRBD2 agrees at 8 bases. Germline CDR1 reads LGHNT; CDR2 reads FRNRAP. The CDR3 length is 15 residues. V was clipped by 8 bases and J by 6 bases; unmatched bases: 14. The CDR3 DNA reads as TGTGCTAGTCGTGCCGGGGGGGGTAGCGGGAAGACCCAGTACTTC. It translates to CASRAGGGSGKTQYF.

This clone was detected only once. The chain uses TRBV30 and TRBJ1-1; a possible D gene is TRBD1 (5 bases). V was shortened by 0 bases and J by 6 bases, with 5 bases between the two germline ends. The germline V gene has CDR1 GTSNPN and CDR2 SVGIG (reference sequence). This CDR3 spans 11 amino acids. CDR3 nucleotide sequence: TGTGCCTGGAGTGTGGGGCCTGAAGCTTTCTTT. Its translation is CAWSVGPEAFF. The complete variable domain, with remaining parts taken from reference TRBV30 and TRBJ1-1, reads SQTIHQWPATLVQPVGSPLSLECTVEGTSNPNLYWYRQAAGRGLQLLFYSVGIGQISSEVPQNLSASRPQDRQFILSSKKLLLSDSGFYLCAWSVGPEAFFGQGTRLTVV.